A single sample is the source of the 4 T cell receptor delta chains below, sequenced in a study of gamma-delta T cells after stem cell transplantation. TCRdb reapplied CATT to the RT-PCR reads. Seen here are about 1,500 delta-chain clones, about 7.8% observed once, and the top ten hold more than 40%. Sequences were obtained from gamma-delta T cells. The receptors were gathered from a human donor. It is not recorded whose cells these are; they may come from a transplant donor.

To note about this clone: The amino acid sequence in TCRdb belongs to a much larger clone and departs from this DNA's translation at residue 14, likely a sequencing read error; the sequence shown is translated from the DNA. The chain combines TRDV2 with TRDJ1; D could derive from TRDD2 or TRDD3 (5 bases each). Germline-derived CDR1 and CDR2 are GEAIGNYY and EKD. This CDR3 is 16 amino acids long. The CDR3 DNA is TGTGCCTGTGACTCCGTGGGATTTAGACCTACCGATAAACCCATCTTT. This encodes CACDSVGFRPTDKPIF.

This clone is medium-sized by share. This sequence joins TRDV2 and TRDJ1; D may be TRDD3 (6 bases). The length of the CDR3 is 16 residues. The germline V gene has CDR1 GEAIGNYY and CDR2 EKD. Deletions cut 0 bases from V and 3 bases from J, with 16 bases between. The chain's CDR3 is CACDTVGGFNPDKLIF. CDR3 in DNA: TGTGCCTGTGACACCGTTGGGGGGTTCAATCCCGATAAACTCATCTTT.

Concerning this clone: A far larger clone is one base from this, pointing to a likely read error. Other DNA sequences of this sample code for an identical CDR3. The chain combines TRDV2 with TRDJ1; tentative D call: TRDD3 (6 bases). Germline values: CDR1 GEAIGNYY, CDR2 EKD. The CDR3 covers 17 residues. The germline V and J ends were trimmed by 0 bases and 0 bases, with 16 bases remaining between them. The CDR3 coding sequence is TGTGCCTGTGACACCCTACTGGGTCCCTCCAACACCGATAAACTCATCTTT. This codes for CACDTLLGPSNTDKLIF.

Details on this clone: This may stem from a read error, because a much larger clone lies one nucleotide away. This rearrangement joins TRDV2 to TRDJ1; D ambiguous. CDR1 and CDR2 from the germline V gene are GEAIGNYY and EKD. This CDR3 is built from 17 residues. The V end lost 0 bases, the J end lost 0 bases, and 16 bases lay between the germline ends. The CDR3 sequence: CACDTVVRVQDTDKLIF. The DNA of the CDR3 is TGTGCCTGTGACACCGTGGTTAGAGTCCAAGACACCGATAAACTCATCTTT.